This TCR beta chain was sequenced during a study of shared clonotypes between healthy human individuals. Study-wide results and caveats: As a rule, naive subsets had a larger estimated richness than memory subsets.

Several immunoSEQ plates received, in even portions, the genomic DNA of each subset. Sequenced by immunoSEQ multiplex PCR; TCRdb stores in-frame clones only, minus some. The table records under 2.5 million clones, just under 95% of them present only once. Every contributor of samples was a Caucasian grown-up residing in Nashville, Tennessee. With regard to this clone: Its antigen is still unknown.

This receptor was taken from a young man in good health. Some clones in this sample may be carry-over from other donors' samples. Sequenced material: naive CD4+ T cells from PBMCs. The subset denotes: CD45RA+ positively selected.

CDR3 loop: CASSLGQEQYF. CDR3 in DNA: TGCGCCAGCAGCTTGGGGCAGGAGCAGTACTTC. The chain combines TRBV5-1 with TRBJ2-7; D gene unclear. The germline V gene has CDR1 SGHRS and CDR2 YFSETQ. There are 11 residues in the CDR3. V was shortened by 0 bases and J by 7 bases, with 5 bases between the two germline ends.